This T cell receptor (beta chain) was captured by sequencing in a study of T-cell memory formation after mild COVID-19. Study-level information: TCR clusters largely stayed donor specific.

TCRdb reprocessed the 5' RACE reads with MiXCR, giving one entry per CDR3 protein. Counted here are roughly 250,000 distinct CDR3 sequences, 15% to 20% occurring once; the ten biggest clones make up 3.5%. CDR1 is SGHDT, CDR2 YYEEEE, per germline. This CDR3 is built from 16 residues. V shed 4 bases, J shed 4 bases, and the junction held 9 bases outside the gene matches. Only a few counts were recorded for this clonotype. The antigen is undetermined. Study results and limitations: Some clones that responded turned up in pre-infection memory, which suggests that cross-reactive memory joined in. Mostly located in CM and EM were contracting CD4+ clones, with contracting CD8+ clones located in EMRA.

Sequencing input: PBMCs or a T cell subset sorted from them (not recorded which). This TCR was sampled from a man aged 18 to 30 who had mild COVID-19 (a few samples of this study predate the infection). Cell type and time point are not known. The rearrangement uses TRBV5-6 and TRBJ2-4, with TRBD1 matching 9 bases. DNA of the CDR3: TGTGCCAGCAGCCCAACCCGGGACAGGGCTAAAAACATTCAGTACTTC. This codes for CASSPTRDRAKNIQYF.